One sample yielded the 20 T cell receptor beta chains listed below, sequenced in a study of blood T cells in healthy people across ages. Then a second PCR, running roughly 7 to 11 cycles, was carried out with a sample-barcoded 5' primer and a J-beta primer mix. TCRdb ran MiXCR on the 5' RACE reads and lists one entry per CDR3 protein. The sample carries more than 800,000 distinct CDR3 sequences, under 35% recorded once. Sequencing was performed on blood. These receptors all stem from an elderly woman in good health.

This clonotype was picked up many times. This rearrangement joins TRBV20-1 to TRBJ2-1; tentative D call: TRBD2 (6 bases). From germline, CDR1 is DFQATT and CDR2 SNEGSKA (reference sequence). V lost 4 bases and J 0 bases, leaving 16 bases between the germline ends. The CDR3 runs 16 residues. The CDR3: CSANPAGLVSYNEQFF. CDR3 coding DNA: TGCAGTGCTAACCCGGCGGGGCTGGTCTCCTACAATGAGCAGTTCTTC.

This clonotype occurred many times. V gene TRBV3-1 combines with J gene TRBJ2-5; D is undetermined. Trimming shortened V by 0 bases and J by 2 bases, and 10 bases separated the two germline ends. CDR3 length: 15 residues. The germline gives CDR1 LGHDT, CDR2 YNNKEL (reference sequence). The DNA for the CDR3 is TGTGCCAGCAGCCAAGACTGGATAACACAAGAGACCCAGTACTTC. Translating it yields CASSQDWITQETQYF.

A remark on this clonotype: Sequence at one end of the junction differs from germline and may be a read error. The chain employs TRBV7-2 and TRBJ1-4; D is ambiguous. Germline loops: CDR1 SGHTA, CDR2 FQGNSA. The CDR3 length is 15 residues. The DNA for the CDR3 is TGTGCCAGCAGCTTCCGTGCTGCAACTAATGAAAAACGGTTTTTT. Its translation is CASSFRAATNEKRFF.

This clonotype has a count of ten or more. CDR3 nucleotides: TGTGCCAGCAGCCTCCGTGGGGCGGGGGGTTTAAGGACCTACAATGAGCAGTTCTTC. This sequence encodes CASSLRGAGGLRTYNEQFF. V and J are TRBV7-8 and TRBJ2-1, with TRBD2 matching over 8 bases. CDR1 and CDR2 from the germline V gene are SGHVS and FQNEAQ. The CDR3 is 19 residues long. The junction had 17 bases not matched to a gene; V was cut back by 5 bases and J by 2 bases.

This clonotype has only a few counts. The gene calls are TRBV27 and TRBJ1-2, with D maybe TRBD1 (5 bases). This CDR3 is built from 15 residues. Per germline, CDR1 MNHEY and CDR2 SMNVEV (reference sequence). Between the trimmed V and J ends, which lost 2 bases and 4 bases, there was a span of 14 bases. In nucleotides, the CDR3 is TGTGCCAGCAGTTTAGTATCGGGGCGCGGCTATGGCTACACCTTC. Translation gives CASSLVSGRGYGYTF.

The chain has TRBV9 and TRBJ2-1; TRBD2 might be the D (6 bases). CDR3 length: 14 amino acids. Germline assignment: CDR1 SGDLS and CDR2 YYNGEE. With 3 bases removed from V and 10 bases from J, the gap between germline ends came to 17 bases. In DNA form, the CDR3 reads TGTGCCAGCAGCGGAGGTCTAGCGTCCTACGAGCAGTTCTTC. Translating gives CASSGGLASYEQFF. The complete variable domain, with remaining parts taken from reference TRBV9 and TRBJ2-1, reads DSGVTQTPKHLITATGQRVTLRCSPRSGDLSVYWYQQSLDQGLQFLIQYYNGEERAKGNILERFSAQQFPDLHSELNLSSLELGDSALYFCASSGGLASYEQFFGPGTRLTVL.

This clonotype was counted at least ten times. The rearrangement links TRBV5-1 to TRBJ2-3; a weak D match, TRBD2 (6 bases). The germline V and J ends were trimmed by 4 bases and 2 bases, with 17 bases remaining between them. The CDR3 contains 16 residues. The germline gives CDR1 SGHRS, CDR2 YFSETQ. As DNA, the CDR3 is TGCGCCAGCAGCCGTACAACGGGGGTGCACACAGATACGCAGTATTTT. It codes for CASSRTTGVHTDTQYF. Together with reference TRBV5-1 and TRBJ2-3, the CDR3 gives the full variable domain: KAGVTQTPRYLIKTRGQQVTLSCSPISGHRSVSWYQQTPGQGLQFLFEYFSETQRNKGNFPGRFSGRQFSNSRSEMNVSTLELGDSALYLCASSRTTGVHTDTQYFGPGTRLTVL.

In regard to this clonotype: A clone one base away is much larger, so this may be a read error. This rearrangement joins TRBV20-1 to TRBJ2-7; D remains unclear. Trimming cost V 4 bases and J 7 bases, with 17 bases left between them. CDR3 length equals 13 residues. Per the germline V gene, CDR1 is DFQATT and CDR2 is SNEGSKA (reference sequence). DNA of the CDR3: TGCAGTGCTACTAAGGACGGATACAATGAGCAGTACTTC. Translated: CSATKDGYNEQYF.

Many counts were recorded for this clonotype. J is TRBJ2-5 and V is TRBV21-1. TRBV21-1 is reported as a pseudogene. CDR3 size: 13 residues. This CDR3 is CASSNGWVETQYF. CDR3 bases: TGTGCCAGCAGCAACGGATGGGTAGAGACCCAGTACTTC.

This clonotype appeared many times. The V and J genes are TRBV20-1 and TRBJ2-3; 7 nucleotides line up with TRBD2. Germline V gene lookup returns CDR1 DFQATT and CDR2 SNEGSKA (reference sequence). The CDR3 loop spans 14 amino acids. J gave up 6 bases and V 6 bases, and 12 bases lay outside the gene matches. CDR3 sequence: CSAPLAGEVDTQYF. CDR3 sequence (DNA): TGCAGTGCCCCGTTGGCGGGGGAGGTGGATACGCAGTATTTT.

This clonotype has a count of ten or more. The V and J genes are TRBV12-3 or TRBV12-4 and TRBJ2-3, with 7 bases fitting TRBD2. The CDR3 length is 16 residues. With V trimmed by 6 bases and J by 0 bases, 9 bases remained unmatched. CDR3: CASSRSSGYSTDTQYF. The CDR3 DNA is TGTGCCAGCAGCCGCTCTAGCGGCTATAGCACAGATACGCAGTATTTT.

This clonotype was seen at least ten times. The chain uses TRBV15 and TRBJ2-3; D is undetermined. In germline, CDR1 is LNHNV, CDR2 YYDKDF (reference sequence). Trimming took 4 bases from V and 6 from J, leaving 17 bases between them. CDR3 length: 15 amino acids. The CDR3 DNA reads TGTGCCACCAGCAAATCGAGCGAAGCTTGGGATACGCAGTATTTT. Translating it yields CATSKSSEAWDTQYF.

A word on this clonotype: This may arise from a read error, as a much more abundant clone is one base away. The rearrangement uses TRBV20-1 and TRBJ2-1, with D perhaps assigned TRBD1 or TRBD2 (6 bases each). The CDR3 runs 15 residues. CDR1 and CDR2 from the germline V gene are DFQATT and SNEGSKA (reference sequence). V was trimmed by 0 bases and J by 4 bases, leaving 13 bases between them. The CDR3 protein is CSARDGGGRYNEQFF. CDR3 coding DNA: TGCAGTGCTAGAGATGGAGGGGGAAGGTACAATGAGCAGTTCTTC.

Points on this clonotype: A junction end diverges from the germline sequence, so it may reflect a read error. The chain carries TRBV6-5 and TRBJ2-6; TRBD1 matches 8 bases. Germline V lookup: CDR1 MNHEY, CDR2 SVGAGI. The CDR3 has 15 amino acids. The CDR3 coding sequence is TGTGCCTGCGGGGACAGGACCTCTGGGGCCAACGTCCGGACTTTC. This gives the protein CACGDRTSGANVRTF.

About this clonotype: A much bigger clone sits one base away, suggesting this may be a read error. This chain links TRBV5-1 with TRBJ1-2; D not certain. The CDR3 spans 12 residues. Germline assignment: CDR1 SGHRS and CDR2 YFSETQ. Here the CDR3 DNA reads TGCGCCAGCAGTCCCTCAGGCTATGACTACACCTTC. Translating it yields CASSPSGYDYTF.

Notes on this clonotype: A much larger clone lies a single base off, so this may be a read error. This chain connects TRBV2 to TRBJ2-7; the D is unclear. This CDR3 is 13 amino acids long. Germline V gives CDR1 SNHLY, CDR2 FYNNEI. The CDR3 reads CASKQALSYELYF. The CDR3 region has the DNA TGTGCCAGCAAGCAGGCCCTCAGCTACGAGCTGTACTTC.

Here the CDR3 reads CASVGTDTQYF. The CDR3 nucleotides read TGTGCCAGCGTCGGCACAGATACGCAGTATTTT. The V gene is TRBV6-2 or TRBV6-3, the J gene TRBJ2-3; D gene ambiguous. This CDR3 region has 11 residues. In germline, CDR1 is MNHEY, CDR2 SVGEGT. Trimming pared 8 bases from V and 1 base from J, leaving 4 bases between.

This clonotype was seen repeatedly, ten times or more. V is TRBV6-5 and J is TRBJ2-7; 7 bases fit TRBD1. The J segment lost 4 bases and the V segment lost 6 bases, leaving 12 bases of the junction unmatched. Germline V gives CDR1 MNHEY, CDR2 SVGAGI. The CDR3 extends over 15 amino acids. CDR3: CASRRTGVYFYEQYF. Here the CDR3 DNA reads TGTGCCAGCAGACGTACAGGGGTTTATTTTTACGAGCAGTACTTC.

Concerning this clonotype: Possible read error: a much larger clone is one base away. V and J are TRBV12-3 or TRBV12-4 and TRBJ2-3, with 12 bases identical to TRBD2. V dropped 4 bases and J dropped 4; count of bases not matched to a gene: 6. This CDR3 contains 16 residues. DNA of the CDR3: TGTGCCAGCAGTTCCCTAGCGGGGGGGCCCGCAGATACGCAGTATTTT. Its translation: CASSSLAGGPADTQYF.

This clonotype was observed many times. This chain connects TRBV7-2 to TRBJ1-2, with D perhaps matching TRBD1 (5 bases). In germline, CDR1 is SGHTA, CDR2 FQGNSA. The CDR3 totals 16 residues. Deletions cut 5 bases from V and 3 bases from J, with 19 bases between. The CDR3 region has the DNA TGTGCCAGCAGCCCCCGGTTCCCGGCGGGGGACTATGGCTACACCTTC. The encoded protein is CASSPRFPAGDYGYTF.